The clone carrying this T cell receptor (beta chain) has just a few counts. It was with previously described methods and listed TCR primers that bulk TCR libraries were made. TCRdb reprocessed the PCR reads with MiXCR, giving one entry per CDR3 protein. In the table there are hundreds of thousands of distinct CDR3 sequences, about 25% of which are singletons. Naive CD8 libraries came from about 19,000 to 1,100,000 sorted cells with 10%, 30% or 50% RNA. This entry comes from a study of molecular identifiers for immune sequencing clone quantification. The overall study: Four portions were sequenced after RNA from roughly 18,000 or 92,000 naive CD8 cells was split five ways in replicates.

V was trimmed by 10 bases and J by 2 bases, leaving 18 bases between them. The CDR3 sequence is 14 residues long. Germline loops: CDR1 ENHRY, CDR2 SYGVKD. The sample comprised naive CD8+ T cells from blood, with Jurkat cell RNA spiked in. The subset was: FACS-sorted CD8+CD4-CCR7+CD45RA+ naive T cells. V gene TRBV10-3 combines with J gene TRBJ2-7; perhaps TRBD2 as D (6 bases). The origin of this receptor is a human donor in good health. Some libraries in this study had Jurkat cell RNA spiked in. CDR3 residues: CATYLADQAYEQYF. CDR3 bases: TGTGCCACTTACTTAGCGGACCAAGCCTACGAGCAGTACTTC.